This T cell receptor (beta chain) was documented in a study of graft-versus-host responses after intestinal transplantation. The table came from immunoSEQ multiplex PCR; TCRdb's copy has only in-frame clones and leaves some out. Of some 120,000 clones in the sample, 85% to 95% were seen once. The CDR3 extends over 14 amino acids. Trimming removed 0 bases at V and 0 bases at J, with 6 bases between. Germline V gene data show CDR1 as MNHNS and CDR2 as SASEGT. The sample holds a few counts of this clone. The antigen is not known. The chain is built from TRBV6-1 and TRBJ2-7; the D is unclear. The origin of this receptor is a human donor who was the organ donor for an intestinal transplant. The source was unstimulated CD8+ T cells sorted from spleen or lymph node cells, collected before transplant. The CDR3 region has the DNA TGTGCCAGCAGTGAAGCGGAATCCTCCTACGAGCAGTACTTC. Its translation: CASSEAESSYEQYF.